Listed below are T cell receptor beta chains from one sample, sequenced in a study of blood T cell repertoires in COVID-19. Libraries were prepared by immunoSEQ multiplex PCR; TCRdb keeps only in-frame clonotypes and omits some of them. The sample lists 210,000 or so clones, about four fifths occurring once. Sequenced material: PBMCs or T cells enriched from blood (not recorded which). The receptors shown here come from a woman aged 45-60 years who had been exposed to COVID-19. Each CDR3 is given with its conserved first and last residue. The D gene is left open where the match is weak. Part of the rows lack a size; the others show once, few, many or a class for expanded clones.

V gene: TRBV7-9; clone size: NA; J gene: TRBJ2-7; D gene: NA; CDR3 DNA: TGTGCCAGCAGCTTAGACGGTTCCTACGAGCAGTACTTC; CDR3 protein: CASSLDGSYEQYF
V gene: TRBV9; clone size: NA; J gene: TRBJ1-2; D gene: NA; CDR3 DNA: TGTGCCAGCAGCGGAACGGGGGTAAACTATGGCTACACCTTC; CDR3 protein: CASSGTGVNYGYTF
V gene: TRBV16; clone size: NA; J gene: TRBJ1-2; D gene: TRBD1; CDR3 DNA: TGTGCCAGCAGCCAATGGGGACAGTCCTATGGCTACACCTTC; CDR3 protein: CASSQWGQSYGYTF
V gene: TRBV28; clone size: NA; J gene: TRBJ1-1; D gene: TRBD1; CDR3 DNA: TGTGCCAGCAGGATCATCGGGACAGGGCAGAACACTGAAGCTTTCTTT; CDR3 protein: CASRIIGTGQNTEAFF
V gene: TRBV5-6; clone size: once; J gene: TRBJ1-1; D gene: TRBD1; CDR3 DNA: TGTGCCAGCAGCCCCGCCCTGGGACAGGAAAAAGCTTTCTTT; CDR3 protein: CASSPALGQEKAFF
V gene: TRBV5-8; clone size: NA; J gene: TRBJ2-2; D gene: TRBD2; CDR3 DNA: TGTGCCAGCAGCTTGTATGCGGGGGGCCTCCCTTTAAACACCGGGGAGCTGTTTTTT; CDR3 protein: CASSLYAGGLPLNTGELFF
V gene: TRBV5-6; clone size: NA; J gene: TRBJ1-3; D gene: NA; CDR3 DNA: TGTGCCAGCAGCTTTCAGGGGTTCCTTGGGCCTGGAAACACCATATATTTT; CDR3 protein: CASSFQGFLGPGNTIYF
V gene: TRBV6-5; clone size: NA; J gene: TRBJ2-7; D gene: NA; CDR3 DNA: TGTGCCAGCAGCGCCTCACAGAAATACGAGCAGTACTTC; CDR3 protein: CASSASQKYEQYF
V gene: TRBV28; clone size: once; J gene: TRBJ2-7; D gene: TRBD1; CDR3 DNA: TGTGCCAGCGGACGACAGACAGGGACATACGAGCAGTACTTC; CDR3 protein: CASGRQTGTYEQYF
V gene: TRBV6-6; clone size: NA; J gene: TRBJ1-1; D gene: NA; CDR3 DNA: TGTGCCAGCAGTAGCGGAGGGACTGAAGCTTTCTTT; CDR3 protein: CASSSGGTEAFF
V gene: TRBV5-1; clone size: NA; J gene: TRBJ2-7; D gene: TRBD1; CDR3 DNA: TGCGCCAGCAGTCCCGCTCCAGGGACAGGGATGTTCGAGCAGTACTTC; CDR3 protein: CASSPAPGTGMFEQYF
V gene: TRBV4-1; clone size: NA; J gene: TRBJ1-2; D gene: NA; CDR3 DNA: TGCGCCAGCAGCCAAGCAGGCCAACCTAACTATGGCTACACCTTC; CDR3 protein: CASSQAGQPNYGYTF
V gene: TRBV12-3/TRBV12-4; clone size: NA; J gene: TRBJ1-1; D gene: NA; CDR3 DNA: TGTGCCAGCAGTTTTCATAGCGCGATGGCTTTCTTT; CDR3 protein: CASSFHSAMAFF
V gene: TRBV5-1; clone size: few; J gene: TRBJ1-2; D gene: NA; CDR3 DNA: TGCGCCAGCAGCTCGTTGTTGGGGAGTGGCTACACCTTC; CDR3 protein: CASSSLLGSGYTF
V gene: TRBV5-6; clone size: NA; J gene: TRBJ2-5; D gene: NA; CDR3 DNA: TGTGCCAGCAGCTCCGAACTTAACCCCCGACAAGAGACCCAGTACTTC; CDR3 protein: CASSSELNPRQETQYF
V gene: TRBV11-1; clone size: NA; J gene: TRBJ2-5; D gene: NA; CDR3 DNA: TGTGCCAGCAGCACTGGACAGTCCCCCCAAGAGACCCAGTACTTC; CDR3 protein: CASSTGQSPQETQYF
V gene: TRBV15; clone size: few; J gene: TRBJ1-4; D gene: TRBD1; CDR3 DNA: TGTGCCACCAGCCAACGACAGGGGAGAGGCGAAAAACTGTTTTTT; CDR3 protein: CATSQRQGRGEKLFF
V gene: TRBV2; clone size: NA; J gene: TRBJ2-1; D gene: TRBD2; CDR3 DNA: TGTGCCAGCAGAGAAACGGGGGGGCAATACAATGAGCAGTTCTTC; CDR3 protein: CASRETGGQYNEQFF
V gene: TRBV5-1; clone size: NA; J gene: TRBJ1-2; D gene: NA; CDR3 DNA: TGCGCCAGCAGCTTGGAGGGCATGGGCAGGGAAGTTGGAAACTATGGCTACACCTTC; CDR3 protein: CASSLEGMGREVGNYGYTF
V gene: TRBV2; clone size: NA; J gene: TRBJ1-2; D gene: TRBD1; CDR3 DNA: TGTGCCAGCAGTGTGGACAGGGGGGCTAACTATGGCTACACCTTC; CDR3 protein: CASSVDRGANYGYTF
V gene: TRBV5-4; clone size: NA; J gene: TRBJ1-1; D gene: NA; CDR3 DNA: TGTGCCAGCAGCTTGGACAGGATAGAAGCTTTCTTT; CDR3 protein: CASSLDRIEAFF
V gene: TRBV16; clone size: NA; J gene: TRBJ2-3; D gene: NA; CDR3 DNA: TGTGCCAGCAGCCGGTTAGCGGTGACGGATACGCAGTATTTT; CDR3 protein: CASSRLAVTDTQYF
V gene: TRBV9; clone size: NA; J gene: TRBJ1-2; D gene: NA; CDR3 DNA: TGTGCCAGCAGCGGGGCAGGGGGCTACACCTTC; CDR3 protein: CASSGAGGYTF
V gene: TRBV4-2; clone size: NA; J gene: TRBJ2-5; D gene: NA; CDR3 DNA: TGTGCCAGCAGCCAAGAGGCCGGGACAACCCAAGAGACCCAGTACTTC; CDR3 protein: CASSQEAGTTQETQYF
V gene: TRBV18; clone size: NA; J gene: TRBJ2-1; D gene: TRBD1; CDR3 DNA: TGTGCCAGCTCACTCGATTCCGGGACAGATGAGCAGTTCTTC; CDR3 protein: CASSLDSGTDEQFF
V gene: TRBV3-1/TRBV3-2; clone size: NA; J gene: TRBJ1-2; D gene: TRBD1; CDR3 DNA: TGTGCCAGCAGCCAGGGACAGGCTTCCTACGGCTACACCTTC; CDR3 protein: CASSQGQASYGYTF
V gene: TRBV9; clone size: NA; J gene: TRBJ2-7; D gene: TRBD2; CDR3 DNA: TGTGCCAGCAGCGCCTCAGCGGGGGGGCCCCACGAGCAGTACTTC; CDR3 protein: CASSASAGGPHEQYF
V gene: TRBV7-2; clone size: NA; J gene: TRBJ1-1; D gene: NA; CDR3 DNA: TGTGCCAGCGGGGGACTGACGGCGGGAGAAGCTTTCTTT; CDR3 protein: CASGGLTAGEAFF
V gene: TRBV5-1; clone size: NA; J gene: TRBJ1-6; D gene: NA; CDR3 DNA: TGCGCCAGCAGCAACGAACAGGGAAATTCACCCCTCCACTTT; CDR3 protein: CASSNEQGNSPLHF
V gene: TRBV27; clone size: NA; J gene: TRBJ1-2; D gene: TRBD1; CDR3 DNA: TGTGCCAGCAGTTCTCGACAGGGTTCTGGCTACACCTTC; CDR3 protein: CASSSRQGSGYTF
V gene: TRBV27; clone size: NA; J gene: TRBJ1-5; D gene: NA; CDR3 DNA: TGTGCCAGCAGTTTACTGGGGGCCGGTCAGCCCCAGCATTTT; CDR3 protein: CASSLLGAGQPQHF
V gene: TRBV12-5; clone size: NA; J gene: TRBJ1-1; D gene: TRBD1; CDR3 DNA: TGTGCTAGTGGTCCCGACAGGGGTGTCACTGAAGCTTTCTTT; CDR3 protein: CASGPDRGVTEAFF
V gene: TRBV28; clone size: NA; J gene: TRBJ1-1; D gene: NA; CDR3 DNA: TGTGCCAGCAGTAGCCTGGTTCCGGACACTGAAGCTTTCTTT; CDR3 protein: CASSSLVPDTEAFF
V gene: TRBV11-2; clone size: once; J gene: TRBJ2-7; D gene: TRBD1; CDR3 DNA: TGTGCCAGCAGCTTAGCTGTGGACAGGACCTACGAGCAGTACTTC; CDR3 protein: CASSLAVDRTYEQYF
V gene: TRBV5-5; clone size: NA; J gene: TRBJ1-6; D gene: NA; CDR3 DNA: TGTGCCAGCAGCTTGGATGCAGTTTACTATAATTCACCCCTCCACTTT; CDR3 protein: CASSLDAVYYNSPLHF
V gene: TRBV10-1; clone size: NA; J gene: TRBJ2-6; D gene: TRBD1; CDR3 DNA: TGCGCCAGCAGCCCAGGAACAGGGGGCGCTTCTGGGGCCAACGTCCTGACTTTC; CDR3 protein: CASSPGTGGASGANVLTF
V gene: TRBV11-2; clone size: NA; J gene: TRBJ2-7; D gene: NA; CDR3 DNA: TGTGCCAGCAGCTTGGGGACTGGCGCCTACGAGCAGTACTTC; CDR3 protein: CASSLGTGAYEQYF
V gene: TRBV5-1; clone size: few; J gene: TRBJ2-1; D gene: NA; CDR3 DNA: TGCGCCAGCAGCCCTCCCTCTGACAGTTACAATGAGCAGTTCTTC; CDR3 protein: CASSPPSDSYNEQFF
V gene: TRBV5-4; clone size: NA; J gene: TRBJ2-1; D gene: TRBD2; CDR3 DNA: TGTGCCAGCAGCAATGGGCGGGGGGTAATGTTATCGGAGTTCTTC; CDR3 protein: CASSNGRGVMLSEFF
V gene: TRBV11-2; clone size: NA; J gene: TRBJ2-7; D gene: NA; CDR3 DNA: TGTGCCAGCAGCTCCAACACAGGGGGGGGAGGATACGAGCAGTACTTC; CDR3 protein: CASSSNTGGGGYEQYF
V gene: TRBV7-8; clone size: few; J gene: TRBJ1-1; D gene: NA; CDR3 DNA: TGTGCCAGCAGCCCGGGTGTAATGAACACTGAAGCTTTCTTT; CDR3 protein: CASSPGVMNTEAFF
V gene: TRBV5-6; clone size: NA; J gene: TRBJ2-7; D gene: NA; CDR3 DNA: TGTGCCAGCAGCTTGGCCGCGCCAGGTCGTACCTACGAGCAGTACTTC; CDR3 protein: CASSLAAPGRTYEQYF
V gene: TRBV5-1; clone size: once; J gene: TRBJ1-1; D gene: NA; CDR3 DNA: TGCGCCAGCAGCTGGGTGGGCGCCTACAGGCCCATAGGAGCTTTCTTT; CDR3 protein: CASSWVGAYRPIGAFF
V gene: TRBV6-1; clone size: NA; J gene: TRBJ2-1; D gene: TRBD2; CDR3 DNA: TGTGCCAGCAGTGACACGGGACTAGCGGGAAGCAATGAGCAGTTCTTC; CDR3 protein: CASSDTGLAGSNEQFF
V gene: TRBV5-1; clone size: NA; J gene: TRBJ2-2; D gene: NA; CDR3 DNA: TGCGCCAGCAGCTTGGGGGAGCACGGATCCGGGGAGCTGTTTTTT; CDR3 protein: CASSLGEHGSGELFF
V gene: TRBV28; clone size: NA; J gene: TRBJ1-2; D gene: TRBD1; CDR3 DNA: TGTGCCAGCAGTCCCGGACAGGGGGCAGGAGGCTACACCTTC; CDR3 protein: CASSPGQGAGGYTF